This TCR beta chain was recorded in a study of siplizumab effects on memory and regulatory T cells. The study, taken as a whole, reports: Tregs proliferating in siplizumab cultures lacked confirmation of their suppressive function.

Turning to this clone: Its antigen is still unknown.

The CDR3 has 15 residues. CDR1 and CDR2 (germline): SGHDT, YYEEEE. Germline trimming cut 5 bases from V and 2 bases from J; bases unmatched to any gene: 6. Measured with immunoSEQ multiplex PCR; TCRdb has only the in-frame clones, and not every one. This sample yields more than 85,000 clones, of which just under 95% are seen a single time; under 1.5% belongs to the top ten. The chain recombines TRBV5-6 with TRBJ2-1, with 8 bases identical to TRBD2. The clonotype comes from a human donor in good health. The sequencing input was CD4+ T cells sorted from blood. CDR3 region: CASRSGLVAYNEQFF. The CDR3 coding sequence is TGTGCCAGCAGGTCGGGACTAGTGGCCTACAATGAGCAGTTCTTC.